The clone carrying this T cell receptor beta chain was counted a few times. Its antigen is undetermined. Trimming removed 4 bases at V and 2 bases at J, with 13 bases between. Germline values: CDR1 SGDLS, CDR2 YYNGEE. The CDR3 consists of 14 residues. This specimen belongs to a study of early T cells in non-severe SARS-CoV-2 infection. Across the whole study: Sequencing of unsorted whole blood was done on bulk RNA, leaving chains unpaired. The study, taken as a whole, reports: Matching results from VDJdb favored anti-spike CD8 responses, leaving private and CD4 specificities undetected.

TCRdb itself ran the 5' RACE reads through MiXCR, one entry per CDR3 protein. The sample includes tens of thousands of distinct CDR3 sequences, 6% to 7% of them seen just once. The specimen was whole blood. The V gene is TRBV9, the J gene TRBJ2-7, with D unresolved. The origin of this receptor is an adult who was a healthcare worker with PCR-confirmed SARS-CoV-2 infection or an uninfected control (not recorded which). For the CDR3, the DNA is TGTGCCAGCAGCCCTAGTGGGTTTGCCTACGAGCAGTACTTC. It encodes CASSPSGFAYEQYF.